The sequence of this T cell receptor beta chain was determined in a study of blood T cell repertoires in COVID-19 (dated by TCRdb to 2018 to 2021). Concerning the study at large: Samples from collaborators originated in the United States, Italy and Spain and spanned both the acute and convalescent phases of COVID-19. The material from the prospective study consisted of cDNA or gDNA derived from T cells, B-cell-depleted T cells, or PBMCs. The samples were drawn from the first 160 participants of the ongoing ImmuneRACE study and from 1,254 subjects provided by 6 global collaborators. The dataset comprised deeply sampled blood TCRbeta repertoires from subjects exposed to, actively infected with, or recovered from COVID-19. The sample metadata nearly always contained a de-identified subject ID, COVID-19 status, age in years and sex. The repertoires were released in a freely available public database meant as a resource for research on the immune response to SARS-CoV-2. HLA class I and class II types, where available, came from metadata supplied by the sample provider rather than from assay-based typing.

The CDR3 contains 16 residues, cysteine and phenylalanine counted. Only the CDR3 DNA is retained, 48 bases long and in frame from the first base. CDR1 and CDR2 (SGHNT, YYREEE) derive from the germline V gene (reference sequence). After removal of 0 bases from V and 1 base from J, the junction retains 5 bases not matched to a gene. The research as a whole found: The amount of clinical and demographic metadata varied by source and participant and was provided uncurated.

Participants in the prospective study were aged roughly 18 to 90 years, lived in some 24 United States geographic areas, and enrolled through a virtual design. In the prospective study, cohorts were assigned on the basis of participant-reported clinical history obtained from a screening survey and a study questionnaire. For ImmuneRACE Cohort 3, a participant was defined as recovered based on two consecutive negative NP/OP PCR tests, clearance by a healthcare professional, or resolution of symptoms. Mobile phlebotomists in the prospective study collected whole blood, serum and a nasopharyngeal or oropharyngeal swab from every participant. Prospective study participants could optionally give additional blood draws and questionnaires over an approximately 2-month period. Blood samples from the prospective study were shipped frozen or at room temperature prior to DNA extraction. There are a few counts of this clone. Its antigen remains undetermined. Per-base qualities were not stored, and no clone one base away is much larger.

TCRbeta CDR3 regions were amplified from genomic DNA using the immunoSEQ Assay, a bias-controlled multiplex PCR. The study's processing was this. Nucleated cell counts per sample were estimated from amplification of reference gene primers within the assay. To quantify the absolute abundance of each unique TCRbeta CDR3 rearrangement, sequence reads were collapsed and filtered. For each sample, productive Simpson clonality was calculated by taking the square root of Simpson's diversity index across productive rearrangements. As stored in TCRdb, this immuneACCESS dataset retains in-frame rearrangements with V and J assigned. A fraction of the clones does not appear; measured against another copy, unresolved V genes explain less than half of the discrepancy, and the remainder lacks a known reason. V and J calls and clone size come straight from that table; D and trimming were deduced from the DNA. Here the sample has under 200,000 clones; more than 65% occur a single time. Approximately 18% of the sample is held by the ten biggest clonotypes.

The TCR sequence derives from a man aged 55 to 70 who had recovered from COVID-19. The sequenced sample consisted of PBMCs or T cells enriched from blood (not recorded which). The V gene is TRBV5-4 and the J gene is TRBJ2-7; the junction holds 9 bases that match TRBD2. DNA sequence: TGTGCCAGCAGCTTGGCCGGTCTAGCGGGGTCCTACGAGCAGTACTTC. Translated, it reads CASSLAGLAGSYEQYF.